This record covers a single TCR beta chain. TCRdb keeps only in-frame clones here, not all; method: immunoSEQ multiplex PCR. The sample comprises about 54,000 clones, 88% of which are singletons, and more than 8% rests with the top ten. The sample comes from a study of blood T cell repertoires in COVID-19. The sample taken for sequencing was peripheral blood. The TCR sequence derives from a man in his sixties with active COVID-19.

CDR3 bases: TGTGCCAGCAGCCCGGGACTAGCGGGAGTCACCGGGGAGCTGTTTTTT. Translated: CASSPGLAGVTGELFF. V usage is TRBV9 and J usage is TRBJ2-2; 14 positions agree with TRBD2. The CDR3 has 16 residues. Germline V gene lookup returns CDR1 SGDLS and CDR2 YYNGEE. The V segment lost 4 bases and the J segment 4 bases; nucleotides outside the gene matches: 3.